One and the same sample provided the 24 T cell receptor beta chains below, sequenced in a study of blood T cell repertoires in COVID-19. Method: immunoSEQ multiplex PCR; TCRdb's copy keeps in-frame clones and lacks some. Of some 130,000 clones in the sample, approximately 84% were seen once. Input material: peripheral blood. Receptor source: a woman over 75 with acute or convalescent COVID-19.

J is TRBJ2-7 and V is TRBV24-1; 8 bases are a match to TRBD1. The CDR3 is 13 residues long. Germline trimming cut 7 bases from V and 3 bases from J; bases unmatched to any gene: 4. The germline CDR1 and CDR2 sequences are KGHDR and SFDVKD. CDR3 DNA: TGTGCCACCAGCATGACAGGGGACTACGAGCAGTACTTC. This encodes CATSMTGDYEQYF.

This chain links TRBV7-2 with TRBJ2-5, with D possibly being TRBD2 (6 bases). V lost 1 base and J lost 1, with 10 bases in between. Per germline, CDR1 SGHTA and CDR2 FQGNSA. CDR3 length equals 15 residues. The CDR3 region is CASSLDGGFQETQYF. The CDR3 bases are TGTGCCAGCAGCTTAGATGGGGGGTTCCAAGAGACCCAGTACTTC.

This chain joins TRBV6-1 and TRBJ1-5, with TRBD1 matching 12 bases. Germline V gene data show CDR1 as MNHNS and CDR2 as SASEGT. The trim removed 1 base at V and 0 bases at J, leaving 16 bases unmatched. This CDR3 comprises 22 residues. As DNA, the CDR3 is TGTGCCAGCAGTGAAGGGGCGGGACAGGGGGCATTTCAGTATTATAGCAATCAGCCCCAGCATTTT. This sequence encodes CASSEGAGQGAFQYYSNQPQHF.

This chain joins TRBV12-3 or TRBV12-4 and TRBJ1-2; D is undetermined. V gave up 6 bases and J gave up 2 bases, with 7 bases separating them. CDR3 length equals 12 residues. The DNA for the CDR3 is TGTGCCAGCAGCGCAGCGAACTATGGCTACACCTTC. It yields the protein CASSAANYGYTF.

This rearrangement joins TRBV19 to TRBJ1-2; no clear D gene. The CDR3 is made up of 14 amino acids. CDR1 is LNHDA, CDR2 SQIVND, per germline (reference sequence). V shed 3 bases and J shed 7 bases, with 15 bases lying between them. The CDR3 reads CASSIAGDGRGYTF. The CDR3 DNA reads TGTGCCAGTAGTATTGCCGGGGATGGTCGTGGCTACACCTTC.

Of note for this clone: Other nucleotide sequences in the sample specify the same CDR3. The chain couples TRBV5-6 to TRBJ2-3, with 7 nucleotides matching TRBD1. J lost 0 bases, V lost 0 bases, and 4 bases had no gene match. CDR3 size: 16 residues. Germline V gene data show CDR1 as SGHDT and CDR2 as YYEEEE. CDR3: CASSLARDRSTDTQYF. Written as DNA, the CDR3 is TGTGCCAGCAGCTTGGCACGGGACAGAAGCACAGATACGCAGTATTTT.

This clone was found a few times. The J gene is TRBJ2-7, the V gene TRBV7-2, with 9 bases aligning to TRBD1. V lost 3 bases, J lost 6 bases, and 9 bases stayed unmatched. This CDR3 has 15 residues. CDR1 is SGHTA, CDR2 FQGNSA, per germline. CDR3 sequence reads: CASSFTGQGTREQYF. CDR3 nucleotides: TGTGCCAGCAGCTTTACCGGACAGGGGACTCGCGAGCAGTACTTC.

The chain is built from TRBV18 and TRBJ2-4, with TRBD2 as a possible D gene (5 bases). The ends were cut back, 0 bases at V and 3 bases at J, with 12 bases in the middle. The germline V gene encodes CDR1 KGHSH and CDR2 LQKENI. The CDR3 extends over 16 amino acids. The CDR3 DNA follows: TGTGCCAGCTCACCACCTGGGCCGGGGAACAAAAACATTCAGTACTTC. It translates to CASSPPGPGNKNIQYF.

The rearrangement joins TRBV30 to TRBJ1-5, with D maybe TRBD1 (6 bases). This CDR3 spans 12 amino acids. Germline V gene lookup returns CDR1 GTSNPN and CDR2 SVGIG (reference sequence). Trimming removed 2 bases at V and 10 bases at J, with 12 bases between. The CDR3 DNA is TGTGCCTGGAGTCAATTGGGGGCTCCCCAGCATTTT. As protein: CAWSQLGAPQHF. Supplemented by reference TRBV30 and TRBJ1-5, the full variable domain reads SQTIHQWPATLVQPVGSPLSLECTVEGTSNPNLYWYRQAAGRGLQLLFYSVGIGQISSEVPQNLSASRPQDRQFILSSKKLLLSDSGFYLCAWSQLGAPQHFGDGTRLSIL.

This chain uses TRBV12-3 or TRBV12-4 with TRBJ1-2; D may be TRBD1 (5 bases). V dropped 2 bases and J dropped 6 bases, with 10 bases sitting between them. This CDR3 contains 13 residues. In DNA, the CDR3 is TGTGCCAGCAGTTTAACCAGGGTGAATGGCTACACCTTC. The encoded protein is CASSLTRVNGYTF.

This chain connects TRBV25-1 to TRBJ1-6; possible D gene TRBD1, 5 bases. Germline assignment: CDR1 MGHDK and CDR2 SYGVNS. The length of the CDR3 is 14 residues. Trimming removed 2 bases from V and 9 bases from J, with 11 bases in between. The CDR3 DNA reads as TGTGCCAGCAGTGAAAGGGGCTCTGTTTCACCCCTCCACTTT. This sequence encodes CASSERGSVSPLHF. Filled out from reference TRBV25-1 and TRBJ1-6, the complete variable domain reads EADIYQTPRYLVIGTGKKITLECSQTMGHDKMYWYQQDPGMELHLIHYSYGVNSTEKGDLSSESTVSRIRTEHFPLTLESARPSHTSQYLCASSERGSVSPLHFGNGTRLTVT.

This sequence joins TRBV10-1 and TRBJ2-3; 7 nucleotides match TRBD1. CDR3 length: 14 amino acids. V was clipped by 6 bases and J by 0 bases; unmatched bases: 3. Germline loops: CDR1 WNHNN, CDR2 SYGVQD (reference sequence). Here the CDR3 DNA reads TGCGCCAGCAGCCGGGACAGTAGCACAGATACGCAGTATTTT. This gives the protein CASSRDSSTDTQYF.

J is TRBJ1-2 and V is TRBV19, with a possible D match to TRBD1 (5 bases). V was clipped by 5 bases and J by 8 bases, with 12 bases between them. The germline V gene encodes CDR1 LNHDA and CDR2 SQIVND (reference sequence). The CDR3 runs 12 residues. The CDR3 sequence is CASSQGSGGYTF. In DNA, the CDR3 is TGTGCCAGTAGTCAGGGAAGTGGGGGCTACACCTTC.

The chain employs TRBV7-2 and TRBJ1-2; D might be TRBD1 (5 bases). CDR1 is SGHTA, CDR2 FQGNSA, per germline. This CDR3 has 14 amino acids. V dropped 4 bases and J dropped 4 bases, with 13 bases sitting between them. CDR3 loop: CASSSPRASYGYTF. DNA for the CDR3: TGTGCCAGCAGCTCCCCCAGGGCTTCCTATGGCTACACCTTC.

The chain employs TRBV21-1 and TRBJ2-2; the table names TRBD2, a call not compared with the DNA. TRBV21-1 is a known pseudogene. CDR3 size: 17 residues. In DNA form, the CDR3 reads TGTGCCAGCAGCAAAGTGGTGGCCGCGCGAAGCGCCGGGGAGCTGTTTTTT. It codes for CASSKVVAARSAGELFF.

The CDR3 DNA reads TGTGCCAGCAGCCCGGTGGACAGAACAGAGACCCAGTACTTC. Amino acid sequence: CASSPVDRTETQYF. The chain is built from TRBV27 and TRBJ2-5; tentatively, D is TRBD1 (6 bases). V was pared by 6 bases and J by 4 bases, with 15 bases between. The CDR3 extends over 14 amino acids. CDR1 and CDR2 from the germline V gene are MNHEY and SMNVEV (reference sequence).

The gene calls are TRBV20-1 and TRBJ2-1, with 14 bases fitting TRBD2. The germline gives CDR1 DFQATT, CDR2 SNEGSKA (reference sequence). J was trimmed by 6 bases and V by 3 bases; bases with no gene match: 16. The CDR3 length is 19 residues. CDR3 amino acids: CSASDVGLAGVIVGNEQFF. The CDR3 DNA follows: TGCAGTGCTAGTGATGTGGGACTAGCGGGAGTTATCGTAGGCAATGAGCAGTTCTTC.

The chain couples TRBV6-2 or TRBV6-3 to TRBJ2-3, with TRBD2 identical over 9 bases. Germline trimming cut 0 bases from V and 1 base from J; bases unmatched to any gene: 5. Germline loops: CDR1 MNHEY, CDR2 SVGEGT. This CDR3 contains 17 residues. The CDR3 DNA reads TGTGCCAGCAGTTACTCCGAGGTAGCGGGAGGCACAGATACGCAGTATTTT. Translated, it gives CASSYSEVAGGTDTQYF.

This chain uses TRBV30 with TRBJ1-4; a weak D match, TRBD1 (5 bases). The V gene's germline CDR1 is GTSNPN and CDR2 SVGIG (reference sequence). The CDR3 covers 16 residues. V lost 2 bases and J 4 bases, leaving 17 bases between the germline ends. The CDR3 nucleotides read TGTGCCTGGAGTCGGCTCAGGGCAGGCATTAATGAAAAACTGTTTTTT. The encoded protein is CAWSRLRAGINEKLFF.

In regard to this clone: One end of the junction is discordant with germline, which a read error may explain. This chain connects TRBV7-6 to TRBJ2-1, with 8 nucleotides matching TRBD2. Looked up from germline, CDR1 is SGHVS and CDR2 is FNYEAQ. The CDR3 loop spans 15 amino acids. The CDR3 is CASSLSSGSFNEQFF. In DNA, the CDR3 is TGTGCCAGCAGCTTATCTAGCGGGTCCTTCAATGAGCAGTTCTTC.

The gene calls are TRBV19 and TRBJ1-2, with a weak D call TRBD1 (5 bases). CDR3 length equals 15 residues. Germline values: CDR1 LNHDA, CDR2 SQIVND (reference sequence). The ends were cut back, 4 bases at V and 0 bases at J, with 12 bases in the middle. The CDR3: CASSNRQFPNYGYTF. The CDR3 DNA follows: TGTGCCAGTAGTAATCGACAGTTTCCTAACTATGGCTACACCTTC.

The chain joins TRBV5-1 to TRBJ2-2; D is perhaps TRBD1 (5 bases). From germline, CDR1 is SGHRS and CDR2 YFSETQ. The CDR3 runs 12 residues. V lost 3 bases and J 5 bases, leaving 5 bases between the germline ends. CDR3 protein: CASSSGTGELFF. Written as DNA, the CDR3 is TGCGCCAGCAGCTCAGGGACCGGGGAGCTGTTTTTT.

The chain couples TRBV5-1 to TRBJ1-2, with 7 bases identical to TRBD1. There are 13 residues in the CDR3. Looked up from germline, CDR1 is SGHRS and CDR2 is YFSETQ. V trimming: 4 bases; J trimming: 3 bases; junction bases outside the gene matches: 3. The CDR3 region has the DNA TGCGCCAGCAGCAGAGGGGGCGACTATGGCTACACCTTC. Protein sequence: CASSRGGDYGYTF. Full variable domain (rest looked up from reference TRBV5-1 and TRBJ1-2): KAGVTQTPRYLIKTRGQQVTLSCSPISGHRSVSWYQQTPGQGLQFLFEYFSETQRNKGNFPGRFSGRQFSNSRSEMNVSTLELGDSALYLCASSRGGDYGYTFGSGTRLTVV.

This clone appeared once. This rearrangement joins TRBV5-6 to TRBJ2-1; D is ambiguous. V was trimmed by 3 bases and J by 0 bases, leaving 4 bases between them. Germline loops: CDR1 SGHDT, CDR2 YYEEEE. This CDR3 comprises 13 residues. CDR3: CASSSGSYNEQFF. The CDR3 DNA follows: TGTGCCAGCAGCTCCGGCTCCTACAATGAGCAGTTCTTC.